This T cell receptor (beta chain) was found in a study of blood T cell repertoires in COVID-19. At the level of the study: The cDNA or gDNA used as material had been derived from T cells, B-cell-depleted T cells, or PBMCs.

To note about this clone: Within the sample, other DNA sequences also encode this same CDR3.

The CDR3 has 14 amino acids. Trimming cost V 0 bases and J 4 bases, with 7 bases left between them. Germline loops: CDR1 LGHNA, CDR2 YNFKEQ. Ages ranged from 18 to 89 years, with residence in around 24 US areas. Clones were read by immunoSEQ multiplex PCR, and TCRdb kept only the in-frame ones, dropping some. The sample carries 380,000 or so clones, around 90% recorded once. The sequenced sample consisted of PBMCs or T cells enriched from blood (not recorded which). The genes are TRBV4-2 and TRBJ1-5; possibly TRBD1 for D (6 bases). The sequence derives from a middle-aged woman with acute COVID-19. CDR3 sequence: CASSQDRGNQPQHF. The CDR3 nucleotides read TGTGCCAGCAGCCAAGACAGGGGAAATCAGCCCCAGCATTTT.